This T cell receptor beta chain derives from a study of T cells in narcolepsy. Measured with immunoSEQ multiplex PCR; TCRdb has only the in-frame clones, and not every one. The sample includes approximately 30,000 clones, about 80% of them seen just once. CDR1 MNHEY and CDR2 SVGAGI come from the germline V gene. With V trimmed by 6 bases and J by 2 bases, 7 bases remained unmatched. CDR3 length equals 15 residues. The specimen was CD45RA- memory CD4+ T cells from PBMCs. The V call is TRBV6-5, the J call TRBJ1-5; 7 bases are shared with TRBD1. This receptor was identified in a human donor with narcolepsy. CDR3 protein: CASSPQGNGNQPQHF. In nucleotides, the CDR3 is TGTGCCAGCAGCCCACAGGGGAACGGCAATCAGCCCCAGCATTTT.